This T cell receptor beta chain stems from a study of shared clonotypes between healthy human individuals. General study findings and limits: Incompleteness in sorted-subset sequencing, despite large depth, was shown by rarefaction.

Naive CD8 cells lacked CD45RO and underwent positive selection for CCR7, leaving out terminally differentiated effector memory CD45RA+ cells. TCRdb's table, derived via immunoSEQ multiplex PCR, lists solely in-frame clones and lacks some. The table lists about 700,000 clones, 92% of them singletons. As regards this clone: What it recognizes is unknown.

The germline gives CDR1 MDHEN, CDR2 SYDVKM. This CDR3 region has 17 residues. Trimming at V came to 6 bases and at J to 2 bases, leaving 9 bases not matched to a gene. The source material was naive CD8+ T cells sorted from blood. The sequence came from a man aged 25 to 40 in good health. The chain has TRBV28 and TRBJ2-7; TRBD2 agrees at 14 bases. The CDR3, as DNA: TGTGCCAGCAGCTCTGGGACTAGCGGGAGCCTAGCCTACGAGCAGTACTTC. This sequence encodes CASSSGTSGSLAYEQYF.